Listed below are T cell receptor beta chains from one sample, sequenced in a study of T cell changes during pregnancy in multiple sclerosis. Method: immunoSEQ multiplex PCR; TCRdb's copy keeps in-frame clones and lacks some. Among more than 65,000 clones, 85% to 90% were seen once, and the ten largest hold more than 9%. Sequenced material: peripheral blood, taken after pregnancy. Receptors originate from a female donor in good health, enrolled as a control in a pregnancy study. The CDR3 runs from the conserved cysteine through the conserved F or W. A D gene is named only where the DNA matches it firmly. The size of a clone is reported for some rows only, either as once, few or many, or as a class for expanded clones.

v_call,j_call,d_call,clone_size,cdr3_nt,cdr3_aa
TRBV18,TRBJ2-7,TRBD2,.,TGTGCCAGCTCAGCGGGACTAGCGGGGGTCTCCTACGAGCAGTACTTC,CASSAGLAGVSYEQYF
TRBV5-1,TRBJ2-5,TRBD1,.,TGCGCCAGCAGCCCAGGACAGGGGGAGACCCAGTACTTC,CASSPGQGETQYF
TRBV30,TRBJ2-2,TRBD2,.,TGTGCCTGGAGCCCATCGGGGCTAGCGGGGGTCACCGGGGAGCTGTTTTTT,CAWSPSGLAGVTGELFF
TRBV5-1,TRBJ2-5,TRBD2,.,TGCGCCAGCAGCTCTAGCGGGAAAGAGACCCAGTACTTC,CASSSSGKETQYF
TRBV6-4,TRBJ2-3,TRBD2,.,TGTGCCAGCAGTGCGATAGCGGGGAGCACAGATACGCAGTATTTT,CASSAIAGSTDTQYF
TRBV30,TRBJ2-1,.,.,TGTGCCTGGAGTGTTGTGGGGGCTGGTGAGCAGTTCTTC,CAWSVVGAGEQFF
TRBV18,TRBJ2-4,.,few,TGTGCCAGCTCCTCAACCGGGTTCGCCAAAAACATTCAGTACTTC,CASSSTGFAKNIQYF
TRBV6-4,TRBJ2-7,TRBD2,.,TGTGCCAGCAGTGAGAGGGCGGGACTAGCGGGAGGAATGGTCTACGAGCAGTACTTC,CASSERAGLAGGMVYEQYF
TRBV20-1,TRBJ1-1,.,.,TGCTCCCACAGGGAAAACACTGAAGCTTTCTTT,CSHRENTEAFF
TRBV5-1,TRBJ2-1,TRBD2,.,TGCGCCAGCAGCTTGGCTAGCGGGAGGGGAAACAATGAGCAGTTCTTC,CASSLASGRGNNEQFF
TRBV5-8,TRBJ1-1,.,.,TGTGCCAGCAGCTCCGACAGTGAAGCTTTCTTT,CASSSDSEAFF
TRBV4-3,TRBJ1-1,.,few,TGCGCCAGCAGCCCCGACAGCTCCAGGAACACTGAAGCTTTCTTT,CASSPDSSRNTEAFF
TRBV7-2,TRBJ1-1,TRBD1,.,TGTGCCAGCAGCGCTGGGACAGGGAACACTGAAGCTTTCTTT,CASSAGTGNTEAFF
TRBV25-1,TRBJ1-1,.,few,TGTGCCAGCTCGGACGGGATGAACACTGAAGCTTTCTTT,CASSDGMNTEAFF
TRBV9,TRBJ2-7,TRBD2,.,TGTGCCAGCAGCGTCCTCGGGGGGGGATCCTACGAGCAGTACTTC,CASSVLGGGSYEQYF
TRBV2,TRBJ2-7,TRBD2,.,TGTGCCAGCAGAGGGACTAGCGGCGAGCAGTACTTC,CASRGTSGEQYF
TRBV6-4,TRBJ2-6,.,.,TGTGCCAGCAGTGACCCTGAGCTGAGCGCTGGGGCCAACGTCCTGACTTTC,CASSDPELSAGANVLTF
TRBV7-9,TRBJ1-4,TRBD1,.,TGTGCCAGCAGCACGGACAGGGCCTTTGAAAAACTGTTTTTT,CASSTDRAFEKLFF
TRBV19,TRBJ1-6,.,.,TGTGCCAGTAGTATCCGTCTGGAGGGACCCCTCCACTTT,CASSIRLEGPLHF
TRBV6-1,TRBJ1-2,TRBD1,.,TGTGCCAGCAGTGCATTATCGCAGGGGGCGGGGGGCTACACCTTC,CASSALSQGAGGYTF
TRBV18,TRBJ2-5,.,.,TGTGCCAGCTCACCTCAAACGGGACAAGAGACCCAGTACTTC,CASSPQTGQETQYF
TRBV6-5,TRBJ1-4,.,.,TGTGCCAGCACCACCTACTCCCGCCCGAATGAAAAACTGTTTTTT,CASTTYSRPNEKLFF
TRBV30,TRBJ1-2,.,few,TGTGCCTGGAGTCCCCCAGGGCAGGGCACGAACTATGGCTACACCTTC,CAWSPPGQGTNYGYTF
TRBV23-1,TRBJ1-5,TRBD1,.,TGCGCCAGCAGTCACCCTAGATATGACAGGGATAGCAATCAGCCCCAGCATTTT,CASSHPRYDRDSNQPQHF
TRBV9,TRBJ2-7,.,.,TGTGCCAGCAGCACTAGCCCCAGGGCCTACGAGCAGTACTTC,CASSTSPRAYEQYF
TRBV5-4,TRBJ1-2,.,.,TGTGCCAGCAGCTTAGGCGGGGCGCGAGGCTACACCTTC,CASSLGGARGYTF
TRBV5-1,TRBJ2-5,TRBD2,.,TGCGCCAGCAGCGGCGCTAGCGGGAGTCGCGTGGAGACCCAGTACTTC,CASSGASGSRVETQYF
TRBV7-7,TRBJ2-1,.,.,TGTGCTAGCAGCCTCGACAGGTTCTCCTACAATGAGCAGTTCTTC,CASSLDRFSYNEQFF
TRBV6-5,TRBJ2-1,.,.,TGTGCCAGCAGTTACGGGGGGGGCGAGGATGAGCAGTTCTTC,CASSYGGGEDEQFF
TRBV7-6,TRBJ2-3,.,.,TGTGCCAGCAGCCTCCTAGCAGATACGCAGTATTTT,CASSLLADTQYF
TRBV15,TRBJ1-1,.,.,TGTGCCACCGGGGAGGTGGGGGGGGTAAACACTGAAGCTTTCTTT,CATGEVGGVNTEAFF
TRBV6-5,TRBJ2-7,TRBD1,.,TGTGCCAGCAGTACAGGGGTATATACCTACGAGCAGTACTTC,CASSTGVYTYEQYF
TRBV6-1,TRBJ1-3,.,.,TGTGCCAGCAGTGGCGGGGGGACCGGAAACACCATATATTTT,CASSGGGTGNTIYF
TRBV10-3,TRBJ1-2,.,.,TGTGCCATCAGTGAACAGAACTGTGGCTACACCTTC,CAISEQNCGYTF
TRBV18,TRBJ2-7,.,few,TGTGCCAGCTCACCCGGCGAGGTCGAGCAGTACTTC,CASSPGEVEQYF
TRBV28,TRBJ1-2,.,.,TGTGCCACACTACATGGGAGCGGAGCCCGTAACTATGGCTACACCTTC,CATLHGSGARNYGYTF
TRBV19,TRBJ1-2,TRBD1,few,TGTGCCAGTAGTATGCAGGGACAGGGGTACGGTGGCTACACCTTC,CASSMQGQGYGGYTF
TRBV19,TRBJ1-2,.,.,TGTGCCAGTAGTTGGGAGGGGACGCGTGGCTACACCTTC,CASSWEGTRGYTF
TRBV18,TRBJ1-1,TRBD1,.,TGTGCCAGCTCATCCCGGACAGGAGACGTGAACACTGAAGCTTTCTTT,CASSSRTGDVNTEAFF
TRBV7-9,TRBJ1-2,.,.,TGTGCCAGCAGCTGGTGGACAGCTGGCTACACCTTC,CASSWWTAGYTF
TRBV4-2,TRBJ2-1,TRBD2,.,TGTGCCAGCAAAGGGACTAGGGCTAATGAGCAGTTCTTC,CASKGTRANEQFF
TRBV7-2,TRBJ2-7,TRBD1,.,TGTGCCAGCAGTTCCCTACCCGGGACAGTTTACGAGCAGTACTTC,CASSSLPGTVYEQYF
TRBV5-1,TRBJ2-2,TRBD1,.,TGCGCCAGCAGCCAGGGACAGGGGTCTGGGGAGCTGTTTTTT,CASSQGQGSGELFF
TRBV6-5,TRBJ2-7,TRBD2,.,TGTGCCAGCAGATCTAGCGGCTCCTACGAGCAGTACTTC,CASRSSGSYEQYF
TRBV27,TRBJ2-1,.,.,TGTGCCAGCAGTTTATCGCAGGGCGGGGATGAGCAGTTCTTC,CASSLSQGGDEQFF